The T cell receptor (beta chain) under discussion was sequenced for a study of T cells in Graves' hyperthyroidism and ophthalmopathy. For the study at large: At the time of initial diagnosis and before any treatment, peripheral blood was collected. The study's findings and limits: Researchers report that a 13 V-J model separated ophthalmopathy from stable hyperthyroidism.

Newly diagnosed hyperthyroidism patients aged 18 to 65 years had disease lasting under 2 months. The PBMCs were taken from around 9.1 ml of fresh peripheral blood. The investigators amplified TCR beta CDR3 regions from RNA transcripts. The HTBI primer set was used in a first-round RT-PCR of the TCR CDR3. From the multiplex PCR reads, TCRdb called clonotypes with MiXCR, one entry per CDR3 protein. The data contain around 250,000 distinct CDR3 sequences, roughly 15% of them singletons. Note on this clonotype: The target antigen is unknown. One junction end does not reproduce the germline sequence, and a read error may be involved.

This TCR came from a woman in her thirties or forties with Graves' hyperthyroidism that later progressed to Graves' ophthalmopathy. Sequencing was carried out using blood.

The DNA for the CDR3 is TGCAGTGCTAGGTATAGCGGGAGGGCCAACACCGGGGAGCTGCTTTTT. Its protein is CSARYSGRANTGELLF. The chain has TRBV20-1 and TRBJ2-2; 11 bases are a match to TRBD2. The CDR3 totals 16 residues. Germline V gene data show CDR1 as DFQATT and CDR2 as SNEGSKA (reference sequence).